This T cell receptor (beta chain) is drawn from a study of CD4 T cells in relation to SARS-CoV-2 and coronaviruses. The germline V gene has CDR1 SGHNT and CDR2 YYREEE (reference sequence). There are 13 residues in the CDR3. The germline V and J ends were trimmed by 5 bases and 6 bases, with 13 bases remaining between them. TCRdb's copy holds only in-frame clones and misses some; the assay was immunoSEQ multiplex PCR. Of around 15,000 clones listed, nearly 85% are singletons. CD4+ T cells from unexposed donors were obtained before the COVID-19 pandemic (2011-2018). Isolation of CD4+ T cells took place after nine to ten days in culture. A note on this clone: Its antigen is not known.

The clonotype was recovered from a human donor in good health. The V and J genes are TRBV5-4 and TRBJ2-3; D call uncertain. The sample consisted of CD4+ T cells from PBMCs, cultured in vitro. This CDR3 reads CASRPGVSDTQYF. CDR3 bases: TGTGCCAGCAGACCAGGCGTGTCGGATACGCAGTATTTT.